This T cell receptor beta chain comes out of a study of cytomegalovirus exposure and HLA in healthy donors (dated by TCRdb to 2016 to 2017). Turning to the overall study: According to an earlier analysis of around 600 of the donors, roughly 180 million T cells yielded 100 million or so unique TCR beta sequences and about 280 Gb of sequence data. An earlier analysis of roughly 580 of the donors used high-throughput TCR beta sequencing to judge whether each TCR beta V gene segment behaved as functional or pseudogenic. The study aimed to test whether signatures of past pathogen exposure could be identified by cataloging public T cell receptors. Rather than drawing on any new phenotypic data, the later analysis identified candidate immune exposures from TCR beta sequences and the way those sequences occurred across donors. Among roughly 400 genotyped donors of the cohort, an average of roughly 230,000 unique TCR beta nucleotide sequences was sequenced per donor, of which about 18% were non-productive. High-throughput TCR immunosequencing, statistical association of individual TCRs with disease status, and machine learning were combined to predict cytomegalovirus infection status. Every repertoire in the discovery cohort had been generated on one and the same sequencing platform. Because of strong linkage in the cohort, roughly five DR-DQ haplotypes were treated as single units for association and clustering. Donor age, sex, ethnicity and CMV serostatus were compiled alongside the repertoire data. The T cell repertoires of 666 subjects were profiled by immunosequencing and related to cytomegalovirus serostatus. In a later analysis, previously published TCR beta repertoires from hundreds of donors were re-analyzed and high-resolution HLA genotyping was added so that TCR occurrence patterns could be studied. Both class I and class II loci were covered by HLA typing, at four-digit resolution. Roughly 300 gigabases of sequencing data and approximately 85 million unique TCR sequences were included in an early release covering about 600 HLA-typed donors. Of the roughly 400 genotyped donors, around 81% fell in the genetic ancestry cluster associated with self-reported Caucasian donors. In addition to the first cohort of 666 subjects, a separate validation cohort of about 120 different subjects was used. A later genetic analysis took genome-wide SNP genotypes for about 65% of the roughly 670 donors and used that subset as a discovery cohort. The number of typed donors differed by locus: about 629-630 for A, B, C, DRB1 and DQB1; 500 to 550 for DQA1; 606 for DPA1; and some 470 for DPB1. General conclusions and limits of the study: Because HLA typing was unavailable for some donors at each locus, only the typed subset was used in association tests. The cohort was sequenced for TCR beta chains only, and without alpha or paired-chain data the features that could be detected were limited. According to the authors, the approach could potentially be generalized to other disease states and immunological phenotypes. In the study, 150 to 200 TCR beta chains were listed as associated with cytomegalovirus. Presence/absence analyses assumed roughly uniform sequencing depth across donors, an assumption that may not hold. According to a later genetic analysis, donors in an Asian-associated ancestry cluster had fewer N-insertions in productive TCRs than the approximately 610-donor mean. Across donors, most TCR sequences were observed very rarely, whereas some public TCRs were present in many individuals. Three of the identified cytomegalovirus-associated TCR beta chains were confirmed in vitro to be specific for cytomegalovirus antigens. A group of highly shared sequence variants was considered likely to be a technical artifact of the sequencing pipeline. An earlier analysis of 450 to 750 of the donors showed that most TCR beta V segments appeared in productive rearrangements either about 90% or about 30% of the time, which broadly matched IMGT annotations. The classifier was reported to diagnose cytomegalovirus status with high specificity and sensitivity in both the original cohort and the validation cohort. In a later analysis, TCR association rates were found to vary across HLA loci, with the most associated TCRs seen for DRB1 alleles and the fewest for HLA-C alleles. In a later genetic analysis, a missense DCLRE1C variant was associated with V-gene and J-gene trimming of TCR beta chains, and the association was replicated in an independent cohort. Linkage disequilibrium might explain the correlated functional status among segregating V segments, but an unknown experimental factor could not be excluded. Specific HLA alleles were associated with some 15,000 TCR beta sequences at a false discovery rate of 0.05 in a later analysis. A further reported finding was that TCR beta sequences accurately predicted the HLA-A and HLA-B alleles for most subjects in the first cohort. In a later analysis, most CMV-associated TCR beta chains were found to appear HLA-restricted, with HLA associations seemingly driven largely by CMV exposure. CMV serostatus was the only immune exposure information available for the cohort. When HLA alleles, especially DR and DQ, strongly co-occurred, attributing TCR associations to individual alleles was difficult. In a later analysis, HLA-associated TCR beta chains showed more clonal expansion and lower generation probabilities than non-associated chains that were equally common. Because counts were too low, about 18 rarely observed V segments, including chromosome 9 orphons, were excluded from the earlier analysis of 587 of the donors. Some IMGT-functional V segments, including TRBV6-2 and TRBV6-3, could not be distinguished by the 87-base-pair reads and were therefore excluded. Several of the top co-occurrence clusters appeared to be linked to parvovirus B19, influenza, CMV and Epstein-Barr virus, according to a later analysis.

A note on this clone: The specificity of this receptor is unknown. No much larger clone exists at a distance of one base, and base qualities are not known.

The CDR3 holds 14 amino acids from the cysteine to the phenylalanine. Only CDR3 DNA remains: 42 bases, in frame from the first base. CDR1 and CDR2 were assigned from the germline V gene as SGHRS and YFSETQ. A distance of 10 bases separates the germline ends of V and J, which lose 2 bases and 3 bases respectively. The receptor library was made with the immunoSEQ multiplex PCR assay. For the multiplex PCR, a mixture combining 60 forward primers for TCR Vbeta segments and 13 reverse primers for TCR Jbeta segments was used. The CDR3 region of rearranged TCR beta genes was amplified from genomic DNA with a multiplex PCR assay. Amplified TCR beta libraries were sequenced as 87-base-pair reads on the Illumina HiSeq System. For the original study's pipeline: A later analysis counted about 76 million unique TCR beta chains across the 666 repertoires, and around 9.9 million of these chains were shared by at least two donors. A nearest-neighbor algorithm error-corrected the raw reads and collapsed the reads into unique sequences, merging closely related sequences to remove PCR and sequencing errors. To assign V, D and J gene segments, CDR3 sequences were aligned to IMGT reference sequences. For a sequence to be retained, a match of at least six nucleotides was required to both a V gene segment and a J gene segment. Rearrangements were classified as productive when the CDR3 lacked stop codons and remained in frame with V and J, and all other rearrangements were classified as non-productive. CDR3 was defined by IMGT convention, running from the second conserved V-encoded cysteine to the conserved J-encoded phenylalanine. In an earlier analysis of just under 600 of the donors, sequences lacking an unambiguous match to a single V gene segment were excluded. In an earlier analysis of about 590 of the donors, a V segment was called functional when productive rearrangements were above 56.7%, and segregating when the standard deviation between donors exceeded 5%. A statistical classification framework was built for diagnosing cytomegalovirus status from the catalog of TCR beta chain sequences. In a later analysis, V and J genes were assigned by comparing TCR nucleotide sequences against IMGT/GENE-DB human TR gene sequences. A later analysis assigned CDR3 sequences and most-parsimonious VDJ recombination scenarios with the TCRdist pipeline. In a later analysis, each TCR beta chain was defined by its CDR3 amino acid sequence together with its V-gene family, and reads without a unique V-gene family were excluded. As a way to deal with suspected cross-contamination and a sequencing artifact, a later analysis dropped 450 to 700 nucleotide sequences that were highly shared and had low generation probability. In a later analysis, a clonal expansion index for each public chain was calculated from normalized within-repertoire ranks of inferred template counts. Generation probabilities in a later analysis came from a VDJ recombination model fitted to out-of-frame rearrangements, and those results were checked against IGoR. A later analysis scored TCR-TCR, TCR-HLA and TCR-CMV co-occurrence with hypergeometric tests, applying a repertoire-size bias correction to TCR pairs. A later analysis estimated false discovery rates by permuting HLA or CMV assignments 20 times. In a later analysis, co-occurring TCRs were grouped using DBSCAN, with TCRdist sequence similarity added in when clustering inside HLA-allele-positive subsets. Repertoires with fewer than 30,000 or more than 120,000 public chains were left out of co-occurrence clustering, as were five repertoires with anomalous nucleotide sharing. The immuneACCESS repertoire file appears here via TCRdb, limited to in-frame rearrangements. These files lack a portion of the clones; in checked studies, under half of the deficit traces to unresolved V genes, and the cause of the others is not known. V and J calls and clone size are given by that table; D and trimming were obtained from the DNA. Counted in this sample were about 86,000 clones; 70% to 80% of them appeared once. Roughly 14% of the sample rests with the top ten.

In total, 600 or so healthy bone marrow donors made up the cohort. At the time of sampling, every cohort member was nominally healthy, though immune exposures that went unrecorded were likely present. The donor was CMV seropositive and belonged to the group of about 290 seropositive cohort members. Each donor provided a peripheral blood sample, and peripheral blood mononuclear cells were used for TCR beta sequencing. Genomic DNA was extracted from the blood cell samples with the Qiagen DNeasy Blood Extraction Kit. Input material: PBMCs. The clonotype originates from a middle-aged woman in good health and CMV-seropositive. This chain is built from TRBV5-1 and TRBJ2-3; the best D guess is TRBD1, with 5 bases matching. The CDR3 reads CASSFDRPTDTQYF. In nucleotides, the sequence is TGCGCCAGCAGCTTTGACAGACCAACAGATACGCAGTATTTT.